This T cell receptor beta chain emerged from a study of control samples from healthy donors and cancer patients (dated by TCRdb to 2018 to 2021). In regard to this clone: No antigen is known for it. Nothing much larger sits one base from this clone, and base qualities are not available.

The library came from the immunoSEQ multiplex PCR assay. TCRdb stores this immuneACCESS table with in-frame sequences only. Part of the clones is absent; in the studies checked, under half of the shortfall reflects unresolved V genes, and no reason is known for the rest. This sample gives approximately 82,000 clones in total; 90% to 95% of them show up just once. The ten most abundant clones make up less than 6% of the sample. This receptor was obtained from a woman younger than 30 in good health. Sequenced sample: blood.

The sequenced DNA: TGTGCCAGCAGCAGACCGGGACAGGGGAACTATGGCTACACCTTC. It specifies CASSRPGQGNYGYTF. The chain links TRBV28 with TRBJ1-2, with TRBD1 matching 10 junction bases. From a lookup of the germline V gene, CDR1 and CDR2 are MDHEN and SYDVKM. Trimming takes 6 bases off V and 2 bases off J; junction bases not matched to a gene: 6. The CDR3 runs 15 residues from the cysteine to the phenylalanine. Just CDR3 DNA is preserved here, 45 bases in frame from base 1.